This T cell receptor beta chain was sequenced during a study of T cell responses to AZD1222 COVID-19 vaccine. Regarding the study as a whole: At study baseline, merely roughly 6 AZD1222 recipients were seropositive. Breadth and depth of Spike-specific TCRs rose after two AZD1222 doses. Repertoires were obtained solely post-peak T cell response.

Germline CDR1 SGDLS, CDR2 YYNGEE. V lost 2 bases and J 4 bases, leaving 19 bases between the germline ends. This CDR3 is built from 17 residues. The assay was immunoSEQ multiplex PCR, and TCRdb's table has in-frame clones only and misses some. This table holds roughly 200,000 clones, over 80% found once. A remark on this clone: Its target is not known.

The TCR was taken from an adult in good health. The sequencing here drew on peripheral blood, taken on day 0 of AZD1222 vaccination. The chain couples TRBV9 to TRBJ1-3; D possibly corresponds to TRBD1 (6 bases). The CDR3 nucleotides read TGTGCCAGCAGCGTCGGGAACCTTCCAGGGGCCGGAAACACCATATATTTT. It is translated as CASSVGNLPGAGNTIYF.